The clone carrying this TCR beta chain was detected only a few times. The target antigen is unknown. These data originate in a study of beta chain features in type 1 diabetes. Broader study findings: Reduced insertions and increased deletions marked VDJ junctions in type 1 diabetes patients.

Since all of the isolated RNA was reverse transcribed, expressed TCRB transcripts were what got sequenced. Produced via immunoSEQ multiplex PCR; TCRdb's table is partial and in-frame only. The sample records 250,000 to 350,000 clones, around 15% being singletons. The ends lost 6 bases at V and 4 bases at J; junction bases unmatched: 9. The CDR3 is 14 amino acids. Per the germline V gene, CDR1 is MNHEY and CDR2 is SVGAGI. What was sequenced was central memory CD4+ T cells from blood. The receptor comes from a man younger than 45 in good health. The V gene is TRBV6-5, the J gene TRBJ2-7; 7 nucleotides match TRBD2. CDR3 protein: CASSRGEGSYEQYF. The DNA of the CDR3 is TGTGCCAGCAGCCGCGGGGAGGGGAGTTACGAGCAGTACTTC.